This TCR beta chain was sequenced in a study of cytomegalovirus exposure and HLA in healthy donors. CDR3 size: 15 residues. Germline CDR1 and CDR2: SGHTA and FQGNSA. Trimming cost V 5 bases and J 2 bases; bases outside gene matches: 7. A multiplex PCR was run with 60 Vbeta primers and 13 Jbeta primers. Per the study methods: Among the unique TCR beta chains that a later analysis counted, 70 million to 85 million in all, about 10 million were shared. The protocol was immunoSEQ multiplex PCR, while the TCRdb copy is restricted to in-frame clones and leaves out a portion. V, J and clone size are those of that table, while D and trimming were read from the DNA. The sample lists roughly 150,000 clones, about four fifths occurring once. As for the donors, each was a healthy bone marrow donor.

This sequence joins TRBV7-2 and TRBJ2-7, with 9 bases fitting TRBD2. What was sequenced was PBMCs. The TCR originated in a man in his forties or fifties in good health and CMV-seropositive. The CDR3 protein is CASSQWSSGTYEQYF. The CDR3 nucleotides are TGTGCCAGCAGCCAGTGGTCTAGCGGGACCTACGAGCAGTACTTC.